This T cell receptor (beta chain) was sequenced in a study of T cell repertoires in cytomegalovirus infection. Looking at the study overall: Indicated by public TCR beta signatures were CMV infection and matching HLA type. Study-level points and caveats: Carriage of CMV together with the relevant HLA was identifiable through cumulative public TCR beta family frequency.

About this clonotype: Antigen: not known.

Each CDR3 protein gets one entry after TCRdb re-called the reads with MiXCR. The sample consists of 680,000 or so distinct CDR3 sequences, about 30% of them appearing once. With V trimmed by 5 bases and J by 4 bases, 11 bases remained unmatched. Germline CDR1 is SEHNR and CDR2 is FQNEAQ (reference sequence). The CDR3 contains 16 residues. The source of this sequence is a human donor in good health (CMV status not recorded). Some clones in this sample may be carry-over from other donors' samples. The J gene is TRBJ2-5, the V gene TRBV7-9, with TRBD1 matching 9 bases. This material consisted of cultured PBMCs, taken from culture after CMV antigen stimulation. The CDR3 sequence is CASSPNRDRARETQYF. In DNA form, the CDR3 reads TGTGCCAGCAGCCCAAACCGGGACAGGGCCCGAGAGACCCAGTACTTC.